What follows describes a single T cell receptor beta chain. What it recognizes is unknown. This sample is drawn from a study of T cells in Graves' hyperthyroidism and ophthalmopathy. This CDR3 comprises 14 residues. The germline V gene encodes CDR1 WSHSY and CDR2 SAAADI. V was clipped by 1 base and J by 7 bases, with 13 bases between them. Findings and caveats of the study: With a median lead of approximately 6 months before onset, the model predicted ophthalmopathy.

Amplification of TCR beta CDR3 regions was performed using RNA transcripts as template. HTBI primers drove first-round RT-PCR of the TCR CDR3. TCRdb reprocessed the multiplex PCR reads via MiXCR and lists one record per CDR3 protein. The data contain 550,000 to 600,000 distinct CDR3 sequences, over 15% of them singletons. Patients counted as stable if ophthalmopathy did not develop within 18 months. The PBMCs had their origin in 8.5 to 10 ml of fresh peripheral blood. The specimen sequenced was blood. This clonotype was sampled from a woman under 30 with Graves' hyperthyroidism. This chain uses TRBV10-2 with TRBJ1-2; maybe TRBD1 (6 bases). The CDR3 sequence: CASSELGGSGGYTF. The DNA of the CDR3 is TGCGCCAGCAGTGAGTTGGGGGGCAGCGGTGGCTACACCTTC.